Each of the 21 T cell receptor beta chains below was sequenced from the same sample in a study of T cell responses to AZD1222 COVID-19 vaccine. The data were produced by immunoSEQ multiplex PCR, yet TCRdb's version contains in-frame clones alone and is incomplete. The sample carries some 170,000 clones, 85% to 90% recorded once. The sequencing here drew on peripheral blood, taken on day 0 of AZD1222 vaccination. These receptors were taken from an adult in good health.

The chain uses TRBV7-2 and TRBJ2-7, with 8 bases that match TRBD1. Germline V gene sequence: CDR1 SGHTA, CDR2 FQGNSA. Trimming removed 2 bases from V and 9 bases from J; junction bases left unmatched: 18. The CDR3 totals 17 residues. The CDR3 DNA sequence: TGTGCCAGCAGCTTACGGGTAGCAGGGGGCGGTTACGAGCGGCAGTACGTC. Translating gives CASSLRVAGGGYERQYV.

The rearrangement links TRBV6-2 or TRBV6-3 to TRBJ1-5, with 8 bases lining up with TRBD1. Germline lookup yields CDR1 MNHEY and CDR2 SVGEGT. The CDR3 covers 16 residues. J lost 1 base, V lost 6 bases, and 8 bases had no gene match. Here the CDR3 reads CASSHETGVSNQPQHF. The CDR3 DNA sequence: TGTGCCAGCAGCCACGAGACAGGGGTGAGCAATCAGCCCCAGCATTTT.

The chain links TRBV9 to TRBJ2-1; D is possibly TRBD1 or TRBD2 (5 bases each). This CDR3 is 16 amino acids long. Trimming took off 3 bases at V and 10 bases at J, with 23 bases between the two ends. Germline assignment: CDR1 SGDLS and CDR2 YYNGEE. This CDR3 reads CASSANHLGTDGEQFF. The CDR3 region has the DNA TGTGCCAGCAGCGCGAACCATCTCGGGACCGATGGAGAGCAGTTCTTC.

This clone was seen only once. The chain has TRBV4-2 and TRBJ2-1; 8 bases map to TRBD1. The CDR3 consists of 16 residues. The V gene end was trimmed by 6 bases and the J gene end by 0 bases; junction bases not matched to a gene: 7. Germline CDR1 LGHNA, CDR2 YNFKEQ. Written as DNA, the CDR3 is TGTGCCAGCAGTCAACCGACAGGGGACTCCTACAATGAGCAGTTCTTC. It yields the protein CASSQPTGDSYNEQFF.

The chain combines TRBV19 with TRBJ2-3; weak D call: TRBD2 (6 bases). CDR1 and CDR2 from the germline V gene are LNHDA and SQIVND (reference sequence). Deletions cut 8 bases from V and 0 bases from J, with 9 bases between. This CDR3 is built from 13 residues. CDR3 in amino acids: CASREHSTDTQYF. Here the CDR3 DNA reads TGTGCCAGTCGGGAGCATAGCACAGATACGCAGTATTTT.

The CDR3 reads CAIRSGLAASYEQYF. DNA for the CDR3: TGTGCCATCAGAAGCGGACTAGCGGCCTCCTACGAGCAGTACTTC. The chain couples TRBV10-3 to TRBJ2-7; 10 nucleotides match TRBD2. J was trimmed by 0 bases and V by 6 bases; bases with no gene match: 5. The CDR3 is 15 amino acids. Germline V gene data show CDR1 as ENHRY and CDR2 as SYGVKD.

This chain connects TRBV30 to TRBJ2-7, with TRBD1 matching over 7 bases. Per the germline V gene, CDR1 is GTSNPN and CDR2 is SVGIG (reference sequence). J lost 5 bases, V lost 0 bases, and 4 bases had no gene match. The CDR3 spans 13 residues. In DNA form, the CDR3 reads TGTGCCTGGAGTGTACACAGGGGCGACGAGCAGTACTTC. Translation: CAWSVHRGDEQYF.

The chain couples TRBV5-4 to TRBJ2-1; 16 bases match TRBD2. V lost 4 bases and J lost 9; bases outside the gene matches: 7. The CDR3 loop spans 16 amino acids. Germline V gives CDR1 SGHNT, CDR2 YYREEE (reference sequence). The CDR3 here is CASSPGTSGGAGEQFF. CDR3 DNA: TGTGCCAGCAGCCCCGGGACTAGCGGGGGGGCGGGTGAGCAGTTCTTC. The full variable domain, rest sourced from reference TRBV5-4 and TRBJ2-1, is ETGVTQSPTHLIKTRGQQVTLRCSSQSGHNTVSWYQQALGQGPQFIFQYYREEENGRGNFPPRFSGLQFPNYSSELNVNALELDDSALYLCASSPGTSGGAGEQFFGPGTRLTVL.

The chain couples TRBV6-5 to TRBJ1-2; D call uncertain. V was clipped by 8 bases and J by 2 bases, with 9 bases between them. CDR1 is MNHEY and CDR2 is SVGAGI in the germline V gene. This CDR3 is built from 12 residues. This CDR3 reads CASARENYGYTF. Here the CDR3 DNA reads TGTGCCAGCGCCAGAGAGAACTATGGCTACACCTTC.

The chain joins TRBV24-1 to TRBJ1-2; D ambiguous. CDR3 length: 12 amino acids. The V gene lost 4 bases and the J gene lost 4 bases, with 6 bases spanning the gap. Germline V gene sequence: CDR1 KGHDR, CDR2 SFDVKD. CDR3 bases: TGTGCCACCAGTGACGCAGTCTATGGCTACACCTTC. Residues: CATSDAVYGYTF.

In DNA, the CDR3 is TGTGCCAGCAGACCGCGGGACAGGCTAAATGAAAAACTGTTTTTT. This encodes CASRPRDRLNEKLFF. The chain carries TRBV7-9 and TRBJ1-4; 8 positions agree with TRBD1. CDR1 is SEHNR, CDR2 FQNEAQ, per germline (reference sequence). The CDR3 sequence is 15 residues long. V gave up 6 bases and J gave up 5 bases; unmatched junction bases: 8.

This clone was detected only once. The chain uses TRBV9 and TRBJ2-1, with 9 bases aligning to TRBD2. Germline V lookup: CDR1 SGDLS, CDR2 YYNGEE. V shed 1 base, J shed 10 bases, and the junction held 6 bases outside the gene matches. This CDR3 comprises 14 residues. The CDR3 loop reads CASSVMTSGGEQFF. Written as DNA, the CDR3 is TGTGCCAGCAGCGTAATGACTAGCGGAGGGGAGCAGTTCTTC.

This chain joins TRBV7-2 and TRBJ2-5; D might be TRBD2 (5 bases). Germline V CDR1 and CDR2: SGHTA, FQGNSA. The CDR3 spans 13 residues. Trimming left V 4 bases short and J 3 bases short, with 9 bases between. CDR3 in amino acids: CASSSSGEETQYF. The CDR3 DNA reads TGTGCCAGCAGCTCAAGCGGAGAAGAGACCCAGTACTTC. The variable domain in full, completed from reference TRBV7-2 and TRBJ2-5, reads GAGVSQSPSNKVTEKGKDVELRCDPISGHTALYWYRQSLGQGLEFLIYFQGNSAPDKSGLPSDRFSAERTGGSVSTLTIQRTQQEDSAVYLCASSSSGEETQYFGPGTRLLVL.

The chain uses TRBV2 and TRBJ2-3, with D hard to call. CDR1 and CDR2 from the germline V gene are SNHLY and FYNNEI. V was trimmed by 6 bases and J by 6 bases, leaving 16 bases between them. The CDR3 consists of 14 residues. The CDR3 DNA reads as TGTGCCAGCAGCGAGAGGAACTTGGAGGATACGCAGTATTTT. This translates into CASSERNLEDTQYF.

This clone has just one count. V and J are TRBV3-1 (or the pseudogene TRBV3-2) and TRBJ2-7; the D gene is possibly TRBD2 (5 bases). The V and J ends lost 1 base and 3 bases respectively, with 13 bases between them. CDR3 length: 15 residues. In germline, CDR1 is LGHDT, CDR2 YNNKEL (reference sequence). The CDR3 DNA reads TGTGCCAGCAGCCAAGGACCCCAAGGGAGCTACGAGCAGTACGTC. Its translation is CASSQGPQGSYEQYV.

The genes are TRBV29-1 and TRBJ1-5; unclear D gene. CDR1 SQVTM and CDR2 ANQGSEA come from the germline V gene. CDR3 length: 12 amino acids. V lost 7 bases, J lost 4 bases, and 11 bases lay in between. CDR3 nucleotides: TGCAGCGGCGGTTTCGAAAATCAGCCCCAGCATTTT. Translating it yields CSGGFENQPQHF.

This rearrangement joins TRBV6-2 or TRBV6-3 to TRBJ2-7; 8 bases align to TRBD1. CDR3 length equals 14 residues. Germline assignment: CDR1 MNHEY and CDR2 SVGEGT. V was clipped by 2 bases and J by 6 bases; unmatched bases: 6. The CDR3 nucleotides are TGTGCCAGCAGTTACGTCCAGGGGGCAGGCGAGCAGTACTTC. Translating it yields CASSYVQGAGEQYF.

This rearrangement joins TRBV6-5 to TRBJ1-2; a possible D gene is TRBD1 (6 bases). The length of the CDR3 is 14 residues. V lost 2 bases to trimming and J lost 4 bases, with 11 bases between them. Germline V gene sequence: CDR1 MNHEY, CDR2 SVGAGI. Here the CDR3 DNA reads TGTGCCAGCAGTTACAGGGGGGGTCTCTATGGCTACACCTTC. It codes for CASSYRGGLYGYTF.

Turning to this clone: The same CDR3 also results from other DNA sequences found in this sample. J is TRBJ1-5 and V is TRBV10-1; D is unresolved. The V and J ends lost 5 bases and 2 bases respectively, with 7 bases between them. CDR1 WNHNN and CDR2 SYGVQD come from the germline V gene (reference sequence). This CDR3 contains 13 residues. CDR3 loop: CASSPAGNQPQHF. In DNA, the CDR3 is TGCGCCAGCAGTCCAGCAGGCAATCAGCCCCAGCATTTT.

V and J are TRBV15 and TRBJ1-1; D is possibly TRBD1 (5 bases). With 3 bases removed from V and 7 bases from J, the gap between germline ends came to 18 bases. CDR3 length: 15 amino acids. Germline assignment: CDR1 LNHNV and CDR2 YYDKDF (reference sequence). The CDR3 protein is CATSSPGQGFSEAFF. The CDR3 nucleotides read TGTGCCACCAGCAGTCCCGGGCAGGGATTCAGTGAAGCTTTCTTT.

V usage is TRBV2 and J usage is TRBJ2-2; 9 bases are shared with TRBD1. Losses at the gene ends were 8 bases for V and 7 bases for J; bases not matched to a gene: 11. This CDR3 contains 15 residues. Germline values: CDR1 SNHLY, CDR2 FYNNEI. CDR3 nucleotides: TGTGCCAGCGAACAAGACAGGGGGGCTAACGGGGAGCTGTTTTTT. Protein sequence: CASEQDRGANGELFF.